This note documents a single T cell receptor (beta chain) sequence. What this receptor recognizes is not known. Base qualities are missing; no much larger clone stands one base away. The data were obtained in a study of T cell responses to AZD1222 COVID-19 vaccine (dated by TCRdb to about 2021). Notes on the research overall: AZD1222 recipients whose second dose came at about 4 weeks and those whose second dose came at about 12 weeks were combined into one group, since spike-specific TCR depth and breadth did not differ between the two schedules. Enrollment into the trials was organized by age into subgroups of 18-55, 56-69 and 70-plus years, and those subgroups contained approximately 150, 30 and 60 TCR-sequenced participants, respectively. A total of about 250 trial participants underwent TCR sequencing, of whom roughly 210 had received two doses of AZD1222 and about 25 had received two doses of the MenACWY control vaccine. On the study overall, not on this receptor specifically: In the small 56-69-year group, the increase in depth fell short of significance, most likely because of low power. Reportedly, almost half of the unique spike-specific TCRs recognized epitopes lying outside the regions that are mutated in the B.1.351 and B.1.1.7 variants. Most participants were white British and females outnumbered males, and the authors suggested that clonal diversity may have been underestimated. Because no day 14 peak-response samples were available, repertoires were characterized only after the peak T cell response. Conclusions about previously exposed vaccinees were limited because only six or seven AZD1222 recipients were SARS-CoV-2 seropositive at baseline. Vaccine-associated CD4 TCRs spanned the whole spike protein, with dominant responses in regions 160-218 and 743-854. Spike-specific TCR breadth and depth rose significantly after two AZD1222 doses compared with day 0 and with MenACWY recipients.

The CDR3 regions of human TCRbeta chains were analyzed by immunosequencing. For the original study's pipeline: TCRs in the repertoires were matched against a reference library of SARS-CoV-2-specific TCRs that had been generated with the MIRA antigen-specificity platform. Breadth was defined as the fraction of unique TCRs that were SARS-CoV-2-associated, and depth was defined as the fraction of total T cells that were SARS-CoV-2-associated. Using the MIRA data, every spike-specific TCR was mapped to the spike region that the TCR reacted to and assigned to either a CD4 or a CD8 class. Log10-transformed breadth and depth values were compared by one-way ANOVA with Sidak's multiple comparisons tests. TCRdb retrieved this table from immuneACCESS and kept in-frame rearrangements only. Not all clones are present; in checked studies, unresolved V genes account for under half, and no reason is known for the remainder. The V and J calls and clone size were taken over from that table, and D and trimming were inferred from the DNA. The sample data list around 150,000 clones, and around 95% of these were observed just once. The ten largest clones capture 0.64% of the sample.

The time point label for this specimen denotes: baseline before first vaccination. The vaccinee samples were drawn from two UK trials, COV001 and COV002, one of which was a single-blind randomized controlled phase 2/3 trial testing AZD1222 (ChAdOx1 nCoV-19) in healthy adults. For TCRbeta chain sequencing, PBMC samples from trial participants were taken at day 0 and at day 28 after the second dose. The sequences come from peripheral blood, collected on day 0 of AZD1222 vaccination. This sequence was found in an adult in good health.

The CDR3 region has the sequence CASSASYEQYF. The sequenced DNA: TGTGCCAGCAGCGCTTCCTACGAGCAGTACTTC. This chain joins TRBV3-1 (or the pseudogene TRBV3-2) to TRBJ2-7, with the identity of the D gene unclear. Between the V and J ends, shortened by 5 bases and 1 base respectively, the junction contains 3 bases. The CDR3 spans 11 residues, from the cysteine through the phenylalanine. Just CDR3 DNA is preserved here, 33 bases in frame from base 1. CDR1 and CDR2 (LGHDT, YNNKEL) derive from the germline V gene (reference sequence).